Presented here are 18 T cell receptor beta chains from one specimen sequenced in a study of technical replicates of blood from a few donors. Assay used: immunoSEQ multiplex PCR; TCRdb lists only in-frame clones, some missing. The sample has around 68,000 clones; approximately 97% are singletons. The specimen sequenced was T cells isolated from PBMCs. These receptor sequences come from a human donor in good health.

This chain links TRBV5-1 with TRBJ1-1; D is ambiguous. CDR3 length: 14 amino acids. V lost 1 base, J lost 0 bases, and 7 bases lay in between. CDR1 SGHRS and CDR2 YFSETQ come from the germline V gene. The CDR3 DNA reads TGCGCCAGCAGCTTGCACAGAATGAACACTGAAGCTTTCTTT. Protein product: CASSLHRMNTEAFF.

The chain has TRBV28 and TRBJ1-1; D is ambiguous. Trimming pared 6 bases from V and 4 bases from J, leaving 15 bases between. Germline CDR1 and CDR2: MDHEN and SYDVKM. The CDR3 sequence is 14 residues long. The CDR3 reads CASSYSGESTEAFF. The CDR3 nucleotides are TGTGCCAGCAGCTACAGTGGGGAGTCCACTGAAGCTTTCTTT.

The chain carries TRBV7-9 and TRBJ2-7, with D possibly TRBD1 on 6 matching bases. The V end was cut by 6 bases, the J end by 1 base, with 10 bases between. Per germline, CDR1 SEHNR and CDR2 FQNEAQ (reference sequence). The CDR3 runs 13 residues. CDR3 bases: TGTGCCAGCAGTAACAGGGAGTCCTACGAGCAGTACTTC. Translation gives CASSNRESYEQYF.

This chain uses TRBV5-4 with TRBJ1-5, with D uncertain. In germline, CDR1 is SGHNT, CDR2 YYREEE (reference sequence). The CDR3 is made up of 14 amino acids. V was shortened by 2 bases and J by 10 bases, with 16 bases between the two germline ends. CDR3 sequence (DNA): TGTGCCAGCAGCTTAATCGGGGATTTGGAACCCCAGCATTTT. Protein: CASSLIGDLEPQHF.

V is TRBV9 and J is TRBJ1-1, with D hard to call. The CDR3 is made up of 13 amino acids. From germline, CDR1 is SGDLS and CDR2 YYNGEE. With 0 bases removed from V and 0 bases from J, the gap between germline ends came to 3 bases. CDR3 in DNA: TGTGCCAGCAGCGTAGTCATGAACACTGAAGCTTTCTTT. The encoded protein is CASSVVMNTEAFF.

The rearrangement joins TRBV29-1 to TRBJ2-3; 7 positions agree with TRBD2. CDR1 and CDR2 from the germline V gene are SQVTM and ANQGSEA. V was pared by 4 bases and J by 3 bases, with 4 bases of the junction left unmatched. This CDR3 comprises 13 residues. The CDR3 nucleotides read TGCAGCGTTGGTGGGGGGGGGACAGATACGCAGTATTTT. This translates into CSVGGGGTDTQYF.

The chain links TRBV4-1 to TRBJ2-7; D possibly corresponds to TRBD2 (6 bases). V lost 3 bases to trimming and J lost 7 bases, with 13 bases between them. CDR3 length equals 13 residues. In germline, CDR1 is MGHRA, CDR2 YSYEKL. The CDR3, as DNA: TGCGCCAGCAGCCACCCGGAGGGGTCTGAGCAGTACTTC. Its translation is CASSHPEGSEQYF.

The chain has TRBV7-3 and TRBJ2-5; 12 bases fit TRBD2. The CDR3 has 15 residues. Germline loops: CDR1 SGHTA, CDR2 FQGTGA. V lost 5 bases to trimming and J lost 5 bases; unmatched junction nucleotides: 6. CDR3 sequence reads: CASSQGLAGWETQYF. The CDR3 coding sequence is TGTGCCAGCAGCCAAGGACTAGCGGGATGGGAGACCCAGTACTTC.

CDR3 bases: TGTGCCAGCAGCGTAGTTGAGGGGGCGGTACTGGGGGCCAACGTCCTGACTTTC. This gives the protein CASSVVEGAVLGANVLTF. The V call is TRBV9, the J call TRBJ2-6; 7 bases align to TRBD1. Looked up from germline, CDR1 is SGDLS and CDR2 is YYNGEE. The CDR3 is 18 residues long. J was trimmed by 4 bases and V by 0 bases; bases with no gene match: 10.

This clone has a single count. The V and J genes are TRBV4-2 and TRBJ2-7; D possibly corresponds to TRBD1 (5 bases). Germline lookup yields CDR1 LGHNA and CDR2 YNFKEQ. V was shortened by 0 bases and J by 5 bases, with 8 bases between the two germline ends. The CDR3 sequence is 13 residues long. The CDR3 here is CASSQDMTDEQYF. CDR3 sequence (DNA): TGTGCCAGCAGCCAAGATATGACAGACGAGCAGTACTTC.

The chain carries TRBV5-1 and TRBJ2-3; tentatively, D is TRBD2 (6 bases). The CDR3 loop spans 14 amino acids. Per germline, CDR1 SGHRS and CDR2 YFSETQ. V gave up 4 bases and J gave up 3 bases, with 12 bases separating them. This chain's CDR3 is CASSPGGPTDTQYF. Here the CDR3 DNA reads TGCGCCAGCAGCCCCGGAGGGCCTACAGATACGCAGTATTTT.

V is TRBV6-1 and J is TRBJ2-7; perhaps TRBD2 as D (5 bases). Deletions cut 0 bases from V and 3 bases from J, with 12 bases between. The CDR3 contains 15 residues. The germline V gene has CDR1 MNHNS and CDR2 SASEGT. CDR3 loop: CASSEAVAIHYEQYF. The CDR3 DNA reads TGTGCCAGCAGTGAAGCGGTAGCGATCCACTACGAGCAGTACTTC.

The table lists this clone with a count of one. The rearrangement uses TRBV7-8 and TRBJ1-1; 8 bases match TRBD1. The germline gives CDR1 SGHVS, CDR2 FQNEAQ. V lost 0 bases and J lost 8; bases outside the gene matches: 14. This CDR3 is built from 17 residues. CDR3 region: CASSLAQGSGGAYEAFF. The CDR3, as DNA: TGTGCCAGCAGCTTAGCCCAGGGCTCAGGGGGCGCATACGAAGCTTTCTTT.

The rearrangement joins TRBV29-1 to TRBJ1-1, with 7 bases lining up with TRBD1. This CDR3 contains 12 residues. The trim removed 7 bases at V and 1 base at J, leaving 3 bases unmatched. Germline CDR1 reads SQVTM; CDR2 reads ANQGSEA. The CDR3 here is CSENRGNTEAFF. For the CDR3, the DNA is TGCAGCGAGAACAGGGGGAACACTGAAGCTTTCTTT.

The rearrangement uses TRBV2 and TRBJ1-1; D unclear. V was clipped by 6 bases and J by 0 bases, with 14 bases between them. Germline V gene data show CDR1 as SNHLY and CDR2 as FYNNEI. This CDR3 spans 15 amino acids. CDR3 loop: CASRDSPGLNTEAFF. The CDR3 nucleotides are TGTGCCAGCAGGGACTCCCCGGGCCTGAACACTGAAGCTTTCTTT.

The chain recombines TRBV6-1 with TRBJ1-4; D gene uncertain. The CDR3 is made up of 16 amino acids. With 3 bases removed from V and 4 bases from J, the gap between germline ends came to 15 bases. CDR1 and CDR2 from the germline V gene are MNHNS and SASEGT. The CDR3 reads CASSDEPGAYNEKLFF. CDR3 DNA: TGTGCCAGCAGTGACGAACCGGGAGCATATAATGAAAAACTGTTTTTT.

A single count supports this clone. The chain links TRBV5-6 to TRBJ1-1; 7 bases line up with TRBD1. J was trimmed by 7 bases and V by 0 bases; bases with no gene match: 3. The length of the CDR3 is 13 residues. Germline CDR1 is SGHDT and CDR2 is YYEEEE. The CDR3 bases are TGTGCCAGCAGCTTGGGTAGGGGGCATGAAGCTTTCTTT. It yields the protein CASSLGRGHEAFF. Full variable domain (missing parts from reference TRBV5-6 and TRBJ1-1): DAGVTQSPTHLIKTRGQQVTLRCSPKSGHDTVSWYQQALGQGPQFIFQYYEEEERQRGNFPDRFSGHQFPNYSSELNVNALLLGDSALYLCASSLGRGHEAFFGQGTRLTVV.

V and J are TRBV5-6 and TRBJ2-7; unclear D gene. V dropped 4 bases and J dropped 1 base, with 3 bases sitting between them. The CDR3 extends over 11 amino acids. Per germline, CDR1 SGHDT and CDR2 YYEEEE. The CDR3 here is CASSASYEQYF. CDR3 DNA: TGTGCCAGCAGCGCGTCCTACGAGCAGTACTTC.